This T cell receptor (beta chain) comes out of a study of blood T cell repertoires in COVID-19. Across the whole study: Spain, Italy and the United States supplied samples that represented acute and convalescent COVID-19. PBMCs, B-cell-depleted T cells, or T cells provided the cDNA or gDNA that made up the material.

In the original workflow: Reference gene primer amplification in the assay estimated nucleated cell counts. The assay was immunoSEQ multiplex PCR, and TCRdb's table has in-frame clones only and misses some. V, J and clone size are those of that table, while D and trimming were read from the DNA. In the table there are hundreds of thousands of clones, about nine tenths of which are singletons. This CDR3 comprises 14 residues. Germline V gene lookup returns CDR1 SGHTA and CDR2 FQGNSA. The V gene lost 2 bases and the J gene lost 3 bases, with 7 bases spanning the gap. V gene TRBV7-2 combines with J gene TRBJ2-2; no clear D gene. This receptor was obtained from a man in his sixties who had recovered from COVID-19. Sequenced material: peripheral blood. CDR3 loop: CASSLNSHTGELFF. In nucleotides, the CDR3 is TGTGCCAGCAGCTTAAACAGCCACACCGGGGAGCTGTTTTTT. Full variable domain (missing parts from reference TRBV7-2 and TRBJ2-2): GAGVSQSPSNKVTEKGKDVELRCDPISGHTALYWYRQSLGQGLEFLIYFQGNSAPDKSGLPSDRFSAERTGGSVSTLTIQRTQQEDSAVYLCASSLNSHTGELFFGEGSRLTVL.